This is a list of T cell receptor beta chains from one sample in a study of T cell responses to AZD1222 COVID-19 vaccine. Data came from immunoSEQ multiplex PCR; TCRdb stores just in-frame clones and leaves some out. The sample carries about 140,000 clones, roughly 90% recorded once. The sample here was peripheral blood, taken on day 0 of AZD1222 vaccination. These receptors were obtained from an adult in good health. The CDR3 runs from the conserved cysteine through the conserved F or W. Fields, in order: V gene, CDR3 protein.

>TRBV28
CASSLRFGTGAPYEQYF
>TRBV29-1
CSVESGGAKNIQYF
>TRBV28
CASSSVGGTGTSGPSYEQYF
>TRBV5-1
CASSLVAPHDADTQYF
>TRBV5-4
CASSWGPRSYNEQFF
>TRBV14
CASSNSGSLGYEQYF
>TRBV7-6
CASADRNYGYTF
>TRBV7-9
CASSLGGGTEAFF
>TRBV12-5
CASGLLWGGKNIQYF
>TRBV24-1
CATSAMAALLREKPANTGELFF
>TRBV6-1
CASSEEGQGAKNIQYF
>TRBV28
CASSLFPFSPFGTNTEAFF
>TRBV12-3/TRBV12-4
CASSFGGREAFF
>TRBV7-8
CASSLGIVTSGGARTQYF
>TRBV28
CASSHRDNLLDTIYF